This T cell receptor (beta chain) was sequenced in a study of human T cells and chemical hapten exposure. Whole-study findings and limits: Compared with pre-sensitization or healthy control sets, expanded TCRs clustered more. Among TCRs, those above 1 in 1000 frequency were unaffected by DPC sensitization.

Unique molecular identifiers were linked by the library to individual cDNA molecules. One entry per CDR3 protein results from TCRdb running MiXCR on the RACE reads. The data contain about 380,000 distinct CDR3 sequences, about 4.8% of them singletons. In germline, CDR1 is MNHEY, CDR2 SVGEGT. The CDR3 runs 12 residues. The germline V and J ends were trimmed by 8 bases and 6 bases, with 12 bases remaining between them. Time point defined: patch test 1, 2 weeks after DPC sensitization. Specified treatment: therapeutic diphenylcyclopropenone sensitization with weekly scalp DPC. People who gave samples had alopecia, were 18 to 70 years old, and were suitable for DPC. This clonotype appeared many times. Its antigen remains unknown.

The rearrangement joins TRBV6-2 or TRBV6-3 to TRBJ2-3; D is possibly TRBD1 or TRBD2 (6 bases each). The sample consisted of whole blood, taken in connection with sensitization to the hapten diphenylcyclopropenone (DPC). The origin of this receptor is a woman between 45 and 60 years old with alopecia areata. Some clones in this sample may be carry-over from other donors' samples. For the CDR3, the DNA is TGTGCCAGCGCTAGGGGGGAGGATACGCAGTATTTT. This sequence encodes CASARGEDTQYF.